A selection of T cell receptor beta chains follows, all from one sample in a study of blood T cells in healthy people across ages. TCRdb itself ran the 5' RACE reads through MiXCR, one entry per CDR3 protein. There are approximately 830,000 distinct CDR3 sequences in the sample; around 62% occur only once, and 25% to 30% lies in the top ten. Sample: blood. Receptors were obtained from a man between 25 and 39 years old in good health. Each CDR3 is given with its conserved first and last residue. Each record gives: J gene, V gene, clone size, D gene, CDR3 protein, CDR3 DNA. A D gene is named only where the DNA matches it firmly. A row's size may be missing; if present it is once, few, many or a size class.

>TRBJ2-3|TRBV12-3/TRBV12-4|-|-
CASSIEAPRVRTDTQYF
TGTGCCAGCAGTATAGAGGCACCCCGTGTTCGCACAGATACGCAGTATTTT
>TRBJ2-7|TRBV7-2|few|TRBD1
CASSVRTGSYEQYF
TGTGCCAGCAGCGTTAGGACAGGGTCCTACGAGCAGTACTTC
>TRBJ2-5|TRBV18|-|TRBD2
CASSQFLAGASEETQYF
TGTGCCAGCTCACAGTTTCTAGCGGGGGCGTCGGAAGAGACCCAGTACTTC
>TRBJ1-4|TRBV10-3|-|TRBD1
CAISESTGAEKLFF
TGTGCCATCAGTGAGTCGACAGGGGCGGAAAAACTGTTTTTT
>TRBJ2-1|TRBV4-1|-|TRBD2
CASSHPSGGSNEQFF
TGCGCCAGCAGCCATCCTAGCGGGGGTAGCAATGAGCAGTTCTTC
>TRBJ2-4|TRBV9|-|TRBD2
CASSPGLAGGHLNIQYF
TGTGCCAGCAGCCCCGGACTAGCGGGGGGGCACTTGAACATTCAGTACTTC
>TRBJ2-7|TRBV27|-|-
CASGKTVNYEQYF
TGTGCCAGCGGTAAGACAGTTAATTACGAGCAGTACTTC
>TRBJ2-1|TRBV6-2/TRBV6-3|-|-
CASSYPLTTANEQFF
TGTGCCAGCAGTTACCCTCTCACCACGGCCAATGAGCAGTTCTTC
>TRBJ1-5|TRBV6-5|once|-
CASSYSSPISNQPQHF
TGTGCCAGCAGTTACTCATCCCCGATTAGCAATCAGCCCCAGCATTTT
>TRBJ1-4|TRBV28|-|-
CAGSGQDREKLFF
TGTGCCGGCAGCGGTCAGGATCGGGAAAAACTGTTTTTT
>TRBJ1-4|TRBV2|-|-
CASSEGRVGVNEKLFF
TGTGCCAGCAGTGAAGGCAGAGTGGGAGTTAATGAAAAACTGTTTTTT
>TRBJ2-7|TRBV28|-|-
CASSLYSDSSYEQYF
TGTGCCAGCAGTTTATATTCGGACTCCTCCTACGAGCAGTACTTC
>TRBJ2-6|TRBV20-1|-|-
CSARRFSGANVLTF
TGCAGTGCTAGGCGGTTCTCTGGGGCCAACGTCCTGACTTTC
>TRBJ2-3|TRBV20-1|-|-
CSPSALLDTQYF
TGCAGTCCGTCGGCCCTGTTAGATACGCAGTATTTT
>TRBJ1-2|TRBV27|-|-
CASSPPGVGWAGYTF
TGTGCCAGCAGTCCCCCAGGGGTAGGGTGGGCTGGCTACACCTTC
>TRBJ2-5|TRBV5-1|few|TRBD1
CASSFRQGAGETQYF
TGCGCCAGCAGCTTCCGACAGGGGGCCGGGGAGACCCAGTACTTC
>TRBJ2-5|TRBV7-8|-|TRBD2
CASSFGGAPPSMEQYF
TGTGCCAGCAGCTTCGGGGGGGCCCCTCCCTCAATGGAGCAGTACTTC
>TRBJ1-5|TRBV30|-|TRBD1
CAWSPRGTGFYQPQHF
TGTGCCTGGAGTCCCCGTGGGACAGGGTTTTATCAGCCCCAGCATTTT
>TRBJ1-2|TRBV29-1|-|TRBD1
CSGGQVEHYGYTF
TGCAGCGGAGGACAGGTTGAGCACTATGGCTACACCTTC
>TRBJ1-4|TRBV20-1|-|TRBD1
CSVPPQGAREKLFF
TGCAGCGTCCCCCCCCAGGGGGCGCGTGAAAAACTGTTTTTT
>TRBJ2-1|TRBV29-1|once|TRBD1
CSVEEGQGSSYNEQFF
TGCAGCGTTGAAGAAGGACAGGGAAGCTCCTACAATGAGCAGTTCTTC
>TRBJ2-1|TRBV28|few|-
CASSLSGSGNEQFF
TGTGCCAGCAGTTTATCAGGGTCGGGTAATGAGCAGTTCTTC
>TRBJ1-1|TRBV30|-|-
CALEEGATEAFF
TGTGCCCTCGAAGAGGGTGCCACTGAAGCTTTCTTT
>TRBJ1-6|TRBV20-1|few|-
CSARIPLLRGNSPLHF
TGCAGTGCTAGAATACCCCTCCTCAGGGGTAATTCACCCCTCCACTTT